Included here is one T cell receptor (beta chain) sequence, with context. What it binds is unknown. This CDR3 has 13 residues. Per germline, CDR1 SEHNR and CDR2 FQNEAQ (reference sequence). Trimming took 6 bases from V and 3 from J, leaving 12 bases between them. Cells designated naive CD8 were CD45RO-negative and were positively selected for CCR7, with terminally differentiated effector memory CD45RA+ cells excluded. Adult donors, all healthy and HIV-negative, had no recent acute infections or vaccinations. The data stem from a study of shared clonotypes between healthy human individuals. Study results and caveats: Tissues were not sampled, only blood, and their repertoires likely differ. Read depth was anticipated to influence clonotype sharing among donors.

Assay execution took place at the deep level. Libraries were prepared by immunoSEQ multiplex PCR; TCRdb keeps only in-frame clonotypes and omits some of them. The sample lists approximately 2,200,000 clones; about 93% were seen once. This receptor was obtained from a man between 18 and 29 years old in good health. Some clones in this sample may be carry-over from other donors' samples. Sequenced input: naive CD8+ T cells from PBMCs. The chain couples TRBV7-9 to TRBJ2-7; D tentatively fits TRBD1 or TRBD2 (6 bases each). CDR3 sequence: CASRGGLDYEQYF. CDR3 nucleotides: TGTGCCAGCAGAGGGGGGTTAGACTACGAGCAGTACTTC. Full variable domain (remainder filled in from reference TRBV7-9 and TRBJ2-7): DTGVSQNPRHKITKRGQNVTFRCDPISEHNRLYWYRQTLGQGPEFLTYFQNEAQLEKSRLLSDRFSAERPKGSFSTLEIQRTEQGDSAMYLCASRGGLDYEQYFGPGTRLTVT.